This T cell receptor beta chain was documented in a study of blood T cell repertoires in COVID-19. A single count supports this clone. Adults between roughly 18 and 89 years of age took part from 20 to 25 US areas. This CDR3 is 16 amino acids long. Germline trimming cut 1 base from V and 1 base from J; bases unmatched to any gene: 0. The germline gives CDR1 SGHTA, CDR2 FQGNSA. Clones were sequenced by immunoSEQ multiplex PCR, and TCRdb holds only the in-frame ones, with some missing. The repertoire holds 200,000 to 250,000 clones, with nearly 90% as singletons. The receptor was derived from a man aged 25-40 years who had been exposed to COVID-19. This chain links TRBV7-2 with TRBJ2-3; 12 bases fit TRBD2. Input material: PBMCs or T cells enriched from blood (not recorded which). The CDR3 spells CASSLGLAGGTDTQYF. CDR3 in DNA: TGTGCCAGCAGCTTAGGACTAGCGGGGGGCACAGATACGCAGTATTTT.